In its sample, the clone carrying this TCR beta chain was seen many times. Its target is unknown. The data were taken from a study of Graves' ophthalmopathy and Graves' hyperthyroidism. The CDR3 has 13 amino acids. The V gene's germline CDR1 is SGHAT and CDR2 FQNNGV. V was pared by 5 bases and J by 8 bases, with 15 bases between. Only newly diagnosed hyperthyroidism patients aged 18 to 65, with under 2 months' duration, were enrolled. Excluded: other autoimmune disease, uncontrolled infection, pregnancy or lactation. Clinical symptoms, serum thyroxine, TRAb, thyroid ultrasound and orbital computed tomography were relied on for diagnosis. The study, taken as a whole, reports: It was with approximately 69% sensitivity and about 72% specificity that the model predicted ophthalmopathy progression.

Transcripts of RNA were the source for amplifying TCR beta CDR3 regions. RT-PCR with HTBI primers came first, then second-round multiplex PCR. TCRdb reprocessed the multiplex PCR reads with MiXCR, giving one entry per CDR3 protein. The sample shows some 1.1 million distinct CDR3 sequences, approximately 35% of them seen only once. The clonotype was recovered from an adult man with Graves' hyperthyroidism. The sequenced material came from peripheral blood or thyroid tissue (not recorded which). The genes are TRBV11-2 and TRBJ1-2; D gene ambiguous. The CDR3 nucleotides read TGTGCCAGCAGCCCTTCGGTTGAGGTCGGCTACACCTTC. Its protein product is CASSPSVEVGYTF. The full variable domain, completed using reference TRBV11-2 and TRBJ1-2, is EAGVAQSPRYKIIEKRQSVAFWCNPISGHATLYWYQQILGQGPKLLIQFQNNGVVDDSQLPKDRFSAERLKGVDSTLKIQPAKLEDSAVYLCASSPSVEVGYTFGSGTRLTVV.